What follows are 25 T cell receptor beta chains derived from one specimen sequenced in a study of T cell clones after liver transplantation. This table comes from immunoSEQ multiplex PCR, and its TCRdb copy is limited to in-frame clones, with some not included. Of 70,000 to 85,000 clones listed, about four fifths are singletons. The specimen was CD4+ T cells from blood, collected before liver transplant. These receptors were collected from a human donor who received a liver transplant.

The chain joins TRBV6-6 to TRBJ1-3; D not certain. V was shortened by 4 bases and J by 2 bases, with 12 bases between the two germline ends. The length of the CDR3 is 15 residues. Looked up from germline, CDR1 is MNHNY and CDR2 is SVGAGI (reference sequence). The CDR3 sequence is CASSFTGKPGNTIYF. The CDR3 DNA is TGTGCCAGCAGTTTTACCGGGAAACCTGGAAACACCATATATTTT.

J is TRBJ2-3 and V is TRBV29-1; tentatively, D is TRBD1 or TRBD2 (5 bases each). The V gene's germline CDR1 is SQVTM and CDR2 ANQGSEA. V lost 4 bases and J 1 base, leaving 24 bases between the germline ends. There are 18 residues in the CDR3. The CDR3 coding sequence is TGCAGCGTTGTACTCACAGGCTGGGGGACGCTCCGCACAGATACGCAGTATTTT. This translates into CSVVLTGWGTLRTDTQYF.

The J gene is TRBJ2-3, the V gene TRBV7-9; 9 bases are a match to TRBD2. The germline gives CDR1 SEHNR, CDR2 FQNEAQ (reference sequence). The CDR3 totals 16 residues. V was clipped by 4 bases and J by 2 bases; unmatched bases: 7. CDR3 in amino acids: CASSSRIAGVTDTQYF. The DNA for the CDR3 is TGTGCCAGCAGCTCCCGGATAGCGGGAGTCACAGATACGCAGTATTTT.

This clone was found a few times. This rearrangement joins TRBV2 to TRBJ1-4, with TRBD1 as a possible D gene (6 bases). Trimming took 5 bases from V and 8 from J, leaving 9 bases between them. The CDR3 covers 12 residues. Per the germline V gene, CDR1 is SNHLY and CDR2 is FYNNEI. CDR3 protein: CASSLTGEKLFF. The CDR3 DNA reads TGTGCCAGCAGTCTCACAGGGGAAAAACTGTTTTTT.

The CDR3 sequence is CSVDPGQETQYF. The CDR3 DNA is TGCAGCGTTGATCCAGGTCAAGAGACCCAGTACTTC. The V gene is TRBV29-1, the J gene TRBJ2-5, with no clear D. V lost 3 bases and J 2 bases, leaving 7 bases between the germline ends. The CDR3 length is 12 residues. Germline-derived CDR1 and CDR2 are SQVTM and ANQGSEA.

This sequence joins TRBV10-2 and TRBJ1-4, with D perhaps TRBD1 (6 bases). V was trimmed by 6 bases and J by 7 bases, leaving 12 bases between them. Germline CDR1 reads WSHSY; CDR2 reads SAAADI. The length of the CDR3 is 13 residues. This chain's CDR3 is CASRAGASEKLFF. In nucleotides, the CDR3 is TGCGCCAGCAGGGCGGGGGCCAGTGAAAAACTGTTTTTT.

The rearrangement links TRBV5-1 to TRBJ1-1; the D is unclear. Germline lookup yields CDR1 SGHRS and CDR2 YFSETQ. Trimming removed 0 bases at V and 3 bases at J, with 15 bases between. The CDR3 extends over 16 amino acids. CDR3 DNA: TGCGCCAGCAGCTTGGGGCGGGGAATAAGAGACACTGAAGCTTTCTTT. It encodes CASSLGRGIRDTEAFF.

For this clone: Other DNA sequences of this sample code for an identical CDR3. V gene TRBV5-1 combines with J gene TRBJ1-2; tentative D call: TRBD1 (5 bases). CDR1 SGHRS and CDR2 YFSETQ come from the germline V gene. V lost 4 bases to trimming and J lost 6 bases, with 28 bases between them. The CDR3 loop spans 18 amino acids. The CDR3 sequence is CASSPPPGHGLYENGYTF. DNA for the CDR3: TGCGCCAGCAGCCCTCCTCCAGGACATGGACTCTATGAGAATGGCTACACCTTC. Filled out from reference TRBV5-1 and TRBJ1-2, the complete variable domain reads KAGVTQTPRYLIKTRGQQVTLSCSPISGHRSVSWYQQTPGQGLQFLFEYFSETQRNKGNFPGRFSGRQFSNSRSEMNVSTLELGDSALYLCASSPPPGHGLYENGYTFGSGTRLTVV.

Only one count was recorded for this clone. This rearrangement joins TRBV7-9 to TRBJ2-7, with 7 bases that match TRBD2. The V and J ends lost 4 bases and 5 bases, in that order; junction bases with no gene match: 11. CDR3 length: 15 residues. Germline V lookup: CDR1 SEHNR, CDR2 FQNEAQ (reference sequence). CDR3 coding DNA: TGTGCCAGCAGCTCCGGGGGGAGGGAGAAAGACGAGCAGTACTTC. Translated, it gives CASSSGGREKDEQYF.

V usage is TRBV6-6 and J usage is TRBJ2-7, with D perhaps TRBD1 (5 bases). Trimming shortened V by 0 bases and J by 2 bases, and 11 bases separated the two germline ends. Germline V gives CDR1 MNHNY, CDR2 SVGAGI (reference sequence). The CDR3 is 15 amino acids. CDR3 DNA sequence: TGTGCCAGCAGTTACTCGAAAACAGGTACCTACGAGCAGTACTTC. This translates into CASSYSKTGTYEQYF.

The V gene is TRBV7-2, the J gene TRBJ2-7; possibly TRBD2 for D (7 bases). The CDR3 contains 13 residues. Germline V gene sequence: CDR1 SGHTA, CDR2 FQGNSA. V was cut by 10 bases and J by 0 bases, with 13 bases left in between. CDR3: CATGGTTSYEQYF. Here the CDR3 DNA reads TGTGCCACCGGGGGGACAACCTCCTACGAGCAGTACTTC. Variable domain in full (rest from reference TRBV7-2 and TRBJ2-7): GAGVSQSPSNKVTEKGKDVELRCDPISGHTALYWYRQSLGQGLEFLIYFQGNSAPDKSGLPSDRFSAERTGGSVSTLTIQRTQQEDSAVYLCATGGTTSYEQYFGPGTRLTVT.

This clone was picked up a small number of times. In DNA, the CDR3 is TGTGCCAGCAGCGAATCCCTCTTTCGGCGTCTGCGGAGAGGCTACACCTTC. Protein product: CASSESLFRRLRRGYTF. The gene calls are TRBV14 and TRBJ1-2; unclear D gene. Germline V lookup: CDR1 SGHDN, CDR2 FVKESK. The germline V and J ends were trimmed by 5 bases and 8 bases, with 27 bases remaining between them. The CDR3 runs 17 residues.

CDR3 region: CASSVGEGRYTEAFF. In DNA, the CDR3 is TGTGCCAGCAGCGTAGGGGAGGGGAGGTACACTGAAGCTTTCTTT. The genes are TRBV9 and TRBJ1-1; D possibly corresponds to TRBD1 (5 bases). Trimming took 0 bases from V and 3 from J, leaving 12 bases between them. The CDR3 covers 15 residues. Germline CDR1 SGDLS, CDR2 YYNGEE.

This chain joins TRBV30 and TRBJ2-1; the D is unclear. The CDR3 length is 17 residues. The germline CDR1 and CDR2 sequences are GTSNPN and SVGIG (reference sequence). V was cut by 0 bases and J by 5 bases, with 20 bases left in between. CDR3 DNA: TGTGCCTGGAGTGTAGGGTGGCCTGGACGACCCAACAATGAGCAGTTCTTC. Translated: CAWSVGWPGRPNNEQFF. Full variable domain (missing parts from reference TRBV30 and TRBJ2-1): SQTIHQWPATLVQPVGSPLSLECTVEGTSNPNLYWYRQAAGRGLQLLFYSVGIGQISSEVPQNLSASRPQDRQFILSSKKLLLSDSGFYLCAWSVGWPGRPNNEQFFGPGTRLTVL.

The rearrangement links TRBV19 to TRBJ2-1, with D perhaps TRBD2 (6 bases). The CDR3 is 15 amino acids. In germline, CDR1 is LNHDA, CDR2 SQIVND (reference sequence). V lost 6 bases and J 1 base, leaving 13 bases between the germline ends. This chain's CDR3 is CASRELGGSYNEQFF. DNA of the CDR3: TGTGCCAGTAGGGAATTAGGAGGGTCCTACAATGAGCAGTTCTTC.

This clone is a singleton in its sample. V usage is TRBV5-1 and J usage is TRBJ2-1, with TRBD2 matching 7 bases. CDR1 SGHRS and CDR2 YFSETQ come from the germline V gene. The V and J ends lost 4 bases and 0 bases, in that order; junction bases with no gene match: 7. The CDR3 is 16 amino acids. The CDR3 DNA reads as TGCGCCAGCAGCCCGTCCGGGACTACCTCCTACAATGAGCAGTTCTTC. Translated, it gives CASSPSGTTSYNEQFF. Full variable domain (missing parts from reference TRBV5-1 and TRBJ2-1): KAGVTQTPRYLIKTRGQQVTLSCSPISGHRSVSWYQQTPGQGLQFLFEYFSETQRNKGNFPGRFSGRQFSNSRSEMNVSTLELGDSALYLCASSPSGTTSYNEQFFGPGTRLTVL.

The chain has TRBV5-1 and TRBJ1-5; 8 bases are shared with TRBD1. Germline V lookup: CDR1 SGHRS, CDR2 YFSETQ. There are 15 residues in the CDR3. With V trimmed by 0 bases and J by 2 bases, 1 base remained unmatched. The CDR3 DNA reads TGCGCCAGCAGCTTGGAGACAGGGGGCAATCAGCCCCAGCATTTT. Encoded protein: CASSLETGGNQPQHF.

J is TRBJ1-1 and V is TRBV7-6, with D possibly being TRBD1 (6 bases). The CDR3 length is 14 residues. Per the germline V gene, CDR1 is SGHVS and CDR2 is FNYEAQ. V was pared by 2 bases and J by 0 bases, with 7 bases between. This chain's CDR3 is CASSLRGLNTEAFF. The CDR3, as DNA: TGTGCCAGCAGCTTAAGGGGGTTGAACACTGAAGCTTTCTTT.

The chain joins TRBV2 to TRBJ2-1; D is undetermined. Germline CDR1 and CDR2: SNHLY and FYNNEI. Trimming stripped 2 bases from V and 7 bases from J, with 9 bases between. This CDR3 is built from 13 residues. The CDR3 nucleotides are TGTGCCAGCAGTGAATTTATTAGGAATGAGCAGTTCTTC. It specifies CASSEFIRNEQFF.

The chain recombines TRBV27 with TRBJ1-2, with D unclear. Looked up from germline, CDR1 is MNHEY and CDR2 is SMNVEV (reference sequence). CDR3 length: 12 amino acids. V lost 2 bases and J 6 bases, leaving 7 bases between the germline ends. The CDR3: CASSLSGDGYTF. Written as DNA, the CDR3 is TGTGCCAGCAGTTTAAGCGGGGATGGCTACACCTTC.

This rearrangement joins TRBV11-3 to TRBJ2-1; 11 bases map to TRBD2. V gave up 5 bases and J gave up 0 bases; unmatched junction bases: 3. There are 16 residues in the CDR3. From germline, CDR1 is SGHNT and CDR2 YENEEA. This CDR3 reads CASSPSGGSSYNEQFF. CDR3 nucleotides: TGTGCCAGCAGCCCTAGCGGGGGGAGCTCCTACAATGAGCAGTTCTTC.

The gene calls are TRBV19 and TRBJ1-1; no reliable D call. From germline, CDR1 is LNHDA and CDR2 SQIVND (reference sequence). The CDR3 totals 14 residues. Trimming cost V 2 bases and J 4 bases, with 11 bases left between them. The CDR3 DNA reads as TGTGCCAGTAGTATAAGGACGGGCGGCACTGAAGCTTTCTTT. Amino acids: CASSIRTGGTEAFF.

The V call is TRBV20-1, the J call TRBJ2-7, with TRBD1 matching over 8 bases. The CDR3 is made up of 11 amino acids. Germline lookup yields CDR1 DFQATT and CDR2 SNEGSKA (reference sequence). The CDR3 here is CTGGQVDEQYF. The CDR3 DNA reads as TGCACCGGGGGACAGGTAGACGAGCAGTACTTC.

For the CDR3, the DNA is TGTGCCAGCAGTGACATCTACAATGAGCAGTTCTTC. This translates into CASSDIYNEQFF. The rearrangement joins TRBV2 to TRBJ2-1; D is uncertain. The germline V and J ends were trimmed by 3 bases and 3 bases, with 3 bases remaining between them. The CDR3 totals 12 residues. Germline V gene data show CDR1 as SNHLY and CDR2 as FYNNEI.

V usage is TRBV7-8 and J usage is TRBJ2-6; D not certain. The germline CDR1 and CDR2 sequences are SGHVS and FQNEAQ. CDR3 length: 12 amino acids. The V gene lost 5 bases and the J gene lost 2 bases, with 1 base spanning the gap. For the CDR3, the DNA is TGTGCCAGCAGCCCTGGGGCCAACGTCCTGACTTTC. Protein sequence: CASSPGANVLTF. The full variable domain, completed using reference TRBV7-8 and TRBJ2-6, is GAGVSQSPRYKVAKRGQDVALRCDPISGHVSLFWYQQALGQGPEFLTYFQNEAQLDKSGLPSDRFFAERPEGSVSTLKIQRTQQEDSAVYLCASSPGANVLTFGAGSRLTVL.